This T cell receptor beta chain was recovered during a study of cytomegalovirus exposure and HLA in healthy donors. Study-level points and caveats: The analysis excluded some indistinguishable V segments, including TRBV6-2 and TRBV6-3. Later analysis indicated greater clonal expansion among HLA-associated TCR beta chains than among equally common other chains. On later analysis, the bulk of CMV-associated TCR beta chains appeared to be HLA-restricted.

V lost 10 bases to trimming and J lost 1 base; unmatched junction nucleotides: 11. This CDR3 has 16 residues. Germline values: CDR1 MDHEN, CDR2 SYDVKM. All the people who gave samples were healthy bone marrow donors. PCR was performed using 60 Vbeta and 13 Jbeta primers. Profiling relied on immunoSEQ multiplex PCR, and the TCRdb table lists in-frame clones only, not all of them. The repertoire holds under 150,000 clones, around four fifths seen once, with 2% to 3% in the top ten. On this clone itself: Its antigen is unidentified.

The gene calls are TRBV28 and TRBJ1-4; 8 bases match TRBD1. The source material was PBMCs. The sequence was obtained from a boy younger than 10 in good health and CMV-seronegative. The CDR3 sequence: CATRDRNYKTNEKLFF. The CDR3 DNA follows: TGTGCCACTAGGGACAGGAACTACAAAACTAATGAAAAACTGTTTTTT.